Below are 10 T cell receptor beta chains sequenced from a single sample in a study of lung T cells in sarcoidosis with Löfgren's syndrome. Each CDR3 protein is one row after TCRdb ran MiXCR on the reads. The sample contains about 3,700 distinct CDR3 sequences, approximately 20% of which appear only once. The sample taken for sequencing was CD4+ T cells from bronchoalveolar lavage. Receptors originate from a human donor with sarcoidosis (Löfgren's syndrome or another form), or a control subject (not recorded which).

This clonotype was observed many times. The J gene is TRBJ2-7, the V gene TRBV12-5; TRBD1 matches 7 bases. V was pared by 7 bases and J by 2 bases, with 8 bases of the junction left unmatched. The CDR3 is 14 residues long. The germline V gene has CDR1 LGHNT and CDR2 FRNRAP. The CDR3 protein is CASASGTATYEQYF. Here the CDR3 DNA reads TGTGCTAGTGCCTCCGGGACAGCAACCTACGAGCAGTACTTC.

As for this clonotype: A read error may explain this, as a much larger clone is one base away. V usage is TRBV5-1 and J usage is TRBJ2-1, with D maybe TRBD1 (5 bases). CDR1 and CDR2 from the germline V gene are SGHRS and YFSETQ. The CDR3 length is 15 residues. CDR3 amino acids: CASGFRGFDYNEQFF. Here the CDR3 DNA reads TGCGCCAGCGGCTTTAGGGGCTTCGACTACAATGAGCAGTTCTTC.

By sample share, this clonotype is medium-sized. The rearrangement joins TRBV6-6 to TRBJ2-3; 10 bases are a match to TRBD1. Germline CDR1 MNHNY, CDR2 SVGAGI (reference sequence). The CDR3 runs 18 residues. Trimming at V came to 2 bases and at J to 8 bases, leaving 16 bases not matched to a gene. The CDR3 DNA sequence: TGTGCCAGCAGTTACCGGACCGGGACAGGGGCCTCCAGGGGTACGCAGTATTTT. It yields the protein CASSYRTGTGASRGTQYF.

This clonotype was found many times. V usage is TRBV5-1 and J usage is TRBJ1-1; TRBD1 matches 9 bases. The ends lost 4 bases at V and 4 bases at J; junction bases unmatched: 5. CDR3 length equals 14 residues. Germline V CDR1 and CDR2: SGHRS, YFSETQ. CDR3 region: CASSPGTGSTEAFF. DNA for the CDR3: TGCGCCAGCAGCCCCGGGACAGGGTCCACTGAAGCTTTCTTT.

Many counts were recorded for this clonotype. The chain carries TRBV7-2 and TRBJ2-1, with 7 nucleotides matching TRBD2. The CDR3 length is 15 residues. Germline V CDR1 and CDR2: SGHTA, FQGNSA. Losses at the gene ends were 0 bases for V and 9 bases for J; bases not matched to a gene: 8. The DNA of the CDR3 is TGTGCCAGCAGCTTAGCGGGAGGGCCCTCGGGTGAGCAGTTCTTC. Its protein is CASSLAGGPSGEQFF.

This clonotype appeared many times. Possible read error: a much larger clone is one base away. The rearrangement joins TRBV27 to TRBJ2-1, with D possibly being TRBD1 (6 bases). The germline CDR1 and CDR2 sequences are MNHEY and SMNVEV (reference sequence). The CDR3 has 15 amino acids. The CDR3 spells CASKRTDSVSNGQFF. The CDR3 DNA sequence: TGTGCCAGTAAGAGGACAGATTCTGTGAGCAATGGGCAGTTCTTC.

CDR3 sequence: CAGQARYEQYF. Here the CDR3 DNA reads TGTGCCGGCCAGGCTCGCTACGAGCAGTACTTC. V is TRBV10-3 and J is TRBJ2-7, with D unresolved. The CDR3 contains 11 residues. V was pared by 11 bases and J by 3 bases, with 11 bases between. Germline assignment: CDR1 ENHRY and CDR2 SYGVKD.

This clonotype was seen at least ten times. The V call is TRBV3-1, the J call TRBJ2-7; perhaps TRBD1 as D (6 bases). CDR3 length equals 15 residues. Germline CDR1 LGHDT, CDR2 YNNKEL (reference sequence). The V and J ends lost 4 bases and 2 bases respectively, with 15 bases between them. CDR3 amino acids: CASSPQGTFTYEQYF. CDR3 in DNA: TGTGCCAGCAGCCCTCAAGGGACATTCACCTACGAGCAGTACTTC.

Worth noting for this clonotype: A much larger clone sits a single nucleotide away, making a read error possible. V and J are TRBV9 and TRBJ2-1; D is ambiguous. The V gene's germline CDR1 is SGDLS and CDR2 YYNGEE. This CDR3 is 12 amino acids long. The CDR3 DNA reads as TGTGCCAGCAGCGTAGTATACAATGAGCGGTTCTTC. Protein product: CASSVVYNERFF.

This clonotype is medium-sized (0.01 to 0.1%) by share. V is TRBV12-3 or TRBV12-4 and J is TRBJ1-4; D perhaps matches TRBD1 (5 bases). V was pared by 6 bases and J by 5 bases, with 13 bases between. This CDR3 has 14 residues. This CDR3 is CASRVGGGNEKLFF. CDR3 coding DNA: TGTGCCAGCAGAGTTGGGGGGGGGAATGAAAAACTGTTTTTT.